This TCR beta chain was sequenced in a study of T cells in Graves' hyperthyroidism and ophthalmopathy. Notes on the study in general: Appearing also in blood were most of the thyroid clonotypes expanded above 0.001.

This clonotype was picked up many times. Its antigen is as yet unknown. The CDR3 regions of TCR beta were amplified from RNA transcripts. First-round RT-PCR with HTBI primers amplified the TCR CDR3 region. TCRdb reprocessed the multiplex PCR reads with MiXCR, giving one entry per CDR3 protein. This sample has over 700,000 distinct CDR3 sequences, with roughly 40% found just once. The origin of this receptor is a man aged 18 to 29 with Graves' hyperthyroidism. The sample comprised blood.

CDR3 amino acids: CASSGQVYGYTF. CDR3 in DNA: TGTGCCAGCAGCGGACAGGTCTATGGCTACACCTTC. The V gene is TRBV9, the J gene TRBJ1-2; D is possibly TRBD1 (6 bases). The CDR3 runs 12 residues. Trimming pared 3 bases from V and 4 bases from J, leaving 7 bases between. The V gene's germline CDR1 is SGDLS and CDR2 YYNGEE.